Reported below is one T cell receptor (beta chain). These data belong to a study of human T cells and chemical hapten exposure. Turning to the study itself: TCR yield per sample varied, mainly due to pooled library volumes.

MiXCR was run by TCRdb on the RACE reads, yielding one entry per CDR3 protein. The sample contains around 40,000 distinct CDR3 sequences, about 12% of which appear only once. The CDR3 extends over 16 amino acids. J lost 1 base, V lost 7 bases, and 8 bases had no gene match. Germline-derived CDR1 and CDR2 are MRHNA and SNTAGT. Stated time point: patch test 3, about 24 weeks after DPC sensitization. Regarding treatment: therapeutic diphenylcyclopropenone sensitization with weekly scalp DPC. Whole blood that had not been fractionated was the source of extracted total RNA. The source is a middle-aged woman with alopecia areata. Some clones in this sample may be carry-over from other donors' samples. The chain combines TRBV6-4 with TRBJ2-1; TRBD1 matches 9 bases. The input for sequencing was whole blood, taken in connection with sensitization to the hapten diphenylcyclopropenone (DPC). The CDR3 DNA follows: TGTGCCAGCAATAATACAGGGGGCCGATCCTACAATGAGCAGTTCTTC. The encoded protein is CASNNTGGRSYNEQFF.